The next 25 T cell receptor beta chains were all read from a single sample in a study of preoperative IRX-2 immunotherapy in early breast cancer. Described treatment: preoperative locoregional IRX-2 cytokine immunotherapy. Generated by immunoSEQ multiplex PCR, the TCRdb table keeps only in-frame clones and is missing some. The sample carries 25,000 to 30,000 clones, over 75% recorded once. The sample was taken from a patient treated with IRX-2 immunotherapy. The receptor set was obtained from a human donor with breast cancer.

The chain recombines TRBV7-1 with TRBJ2-2; 10 bases line up with TRBD1. TRBV7-1 is labeled an ORF, and its function is uncertain. This CDR3 region has 17 residues. V trimming: 5 bases; J trimming: 8 bases; junction bases outside the gene matches: 14. CDR3 nucleotide sequence: TGTGCCAGCAGCCCTTTGGACAGGGGGGCGACAAGTGGGGAGCTGTTTTTT. This codes for CASSPLDRGATSGELFF.

The genes are TRBV6-8 and TRBJ2-1; TRBD2 is a possible D gene (6 bases). The V end lost 5 bases, the J end lost 8 bases, and 16 bases lay between the germline ends. This CDR3 comprises 14 residues. Germline CDR1 is MNHGY and CDR2 is SAAAGT. The CDR3 loop is CASSHRLGRYEQFF. CDR3 bases: TGTGCCAGCAGTCACCGACTAGGAAGATATGAGCAGTTCTTC.

The V gene is TRBV11-3, the J gene TRBJ2-2, with 8 positions matching TRBD1. J lost 7 bases, V lost 0 bases, and 4 bases had no gene match. Germline-derived CDR1 and CDR2 are SGHNT and YENEEA. The CDR3 length is 15 residues. CDR3 bases: TGTGCCAGCAGCTTAGACAGGGGGCGCATCGGGGAGCTGTTTTTT. It translates to CASSLDRGRIGELFF.

The gene calls are TRBV10-3 and TRBJ2-1; D gene unclear. Trimming pared 2 bases from V and 2 bases from J, leaving 13 bases between. Germline CDR1 and CDR2: ENHRY and SYGVKD. The length of the CDR3 is 16 residues. CDR3 amino acids: CAISEDFLGPYNEQFF. CDR3 DNA sequence: TGTGCCATCAGTGAGGACTTTTTGGGTCCCTACAATGAGCAGTTCTTC.

V is TRBV28 and J is TRBJ1-5; D unclear. V lost 5 bases and J lost 7, with 9 bases in between. Per germline, CDR1 MDHEN and CDR2 SYDVKM. The CDR3 loop spans 12 amino acids. For the CDR3, the DNA is TGTGCCAGCAGTCTCCTGGGACAGCCCCAGCATTTT. It codes for CASSLLGQPQHF.

The chain couples TRBV11-3 to TRBJ1-2, with D perhaps matching TRBD1 (6 bases). Germline CDR1 SGHNT, CDR2 YENEEA. V was cut by 5 bases and J by 2 bases, with 18 bases left in between. CDR3 size: 16 residues. CDR3 sequence: CASSLGGGHLNYGYTF. CDR3 in DNA: TGTGCCAGCAGCCTAGGGGGGGGACATCTAAACTATGGCTACACCTTC.

The chain recombines TRBV5-1 with TRBJ1-1; tentatively, D is TRBD1 (5 bases). Germline V gene data show CDR1 as SGHRS and CDR2 as YFSETQ. The CDR3 runs 14 residues. Trimming shortened V by 0 bases and J by 4 bases, and 10 bases separated the two germline ends. The CDR3 nucleotides read TGCGCCAGCAGCTTGGATCCGGGGGGCACTGAAGCTTTCTTT. This encodes CASSLDPGGTEAFF.

The chain has TRBV7-7 and TRBJ2-2; D is undetermined. V was pared by 4 bases and J by 6 bases, with 12 bases between. The CDR3 runs 14 residues. Germline CDR1 SSHAT, CDR2 FNYEAQ (reference sequence). This CDR3 is CASSSQSSSGELFF. In DNA, the CDR3 is TGTGCCAGCAGCTCCCAGTCGTCGTCCGGGGAGCTGTTTTTT. The entire variable domain, with the rest obtained from reference TRBV7-7 and TRBJ2-2, is as follows: GAGVSQSPRYKVTKRGQDVTLRCDPISSHATLYWYQQALGQGPEFLTYFNYEAQPDKSGLPSDRFSAERPEGSISTLTIQRTEQRDSAMYRCASSSQSSSGELFFGEGSRLTVL.

The J gene is TRBJ1-3, the V gene TRBV6-8; possibly TRBD1 for D (5 bases). CDR1 MNHGY and CDR2 SAAAGT come from the germline V gene. Trimming stripped 11 bases from V and 8 bases from J, with 19 bases between. The length of the CDR3 is 13 residues. CDR3 nucleotide sequence: TGTGCCCGCCCCCCCAGGGTTGGGGACACCATATATTTT. It translates to CARPPRVGDTIYF.

The V gene is TRBV28, the J gene TRBJ2-7, with 8 bases lining up with TRBD1. The V gene end was trimmed by 5 bases and the J gene end by 3 bases; junction bases not matched to a gene: 9. The V gene's germline CDR1 is MDHEN and CDR2 SYDVKM. The CDR3 has 15 amino acids. Written as DNA, the CDR3 is TGTGCCAGCAGTCCCACAGGGGGTTATCACTACGAGCAGTACTTC. Encoded protein: CASSPTGGYHYEQYF.

This clone has just one count. The chain recombines TRBV18 with TRBJ2-7; the match to TRBD1 covers 10 bases. This CDR3 has 14 residues. V dropped 4 bases and J dropped 0; count of bases not matched to a gene: 0. Germline V gene sequence: CDR1 KGHSH, CDR2 LQKENI. The CDR3 reads CASSRDRGSYEQYF. The CDR3 nucleotides read TGTGCCAGCTCACGGGACAGGGGCTCCTACGAGCAGTACTTC.

Comment on this clone: At one boundary the junction diverges from the germline segment, which might be a read error. The chain combines TRBV19 with TRBJ1-4, with 8 positions matching TRBD1. CDR3 length: 15 residues. Germline loops: CDR1 LNHDA, CDR2 SQIVND (reference sequence). CDR3 nucleotides: TGTGCCAGTACTATAGGGGGGGACAGGAATGAAAAACTGTTTTTT. It is translated as CASTIGGDRNEKLFF.

This chain connects TRBV10-3 to TRBJ1-4, with D possibly being TRBD1 (5 bases). CDR3 length: 14 amino acids. Trimming pared 2 bases from V and 7 bases from J, leaving 11 bases between. From germline, CDR1 is ENHRY and CDR2 SYGVKD. CDR3 sequence (DNA): TGTGCCATCAGTGAGGGACATGGGGGTGAAAAACTGTTTTTT. Encoded protein: CAISEGHGGEKLFF.

The V and J genes are TRBV11-3 and TRBJ2-2, with D possibly being TRBD1 or TRBD2 (5 bases each). V was shortened by 4 bases and J by 1 base, with 7 bases between the two germline ends. The V gene's germline CDR1 is SGHNT and CDR2 YENEEA. The CDR3 loop spans 14 amino acids. DNA of the CDR3: TGTGCCAGCAGCTATGGGGGGAACACCGGGGAGCTGTTTTTT. Its translation: CASSYGGNTGELFF. Supplemented by reference TRBV11-3 and TRBJ2-2, the full variable domain reads EAGVVQSPRYKIIEKKQPVAFWCNPISGHNTLYWYLQNLGQGPELLIRYENEEAVDDSQLPKDRFSAERLKGVDSTLKIQPAELGDSAVYLCASSYGGNTGELFFGEGSRLTVL.

As to this clone: One junction end does not reproduce the germline sequence, and a read error may be involved. CDR3 DNA: TGTGCCAACAGCTTAAGGCTAGCGGGCACAGATACGCAGTATTTT. Amino acids: CANSLRLAGTDTQYF. The genes are TRBV11-3 and TRBJ2-3; 7 positions match TRBD2. The CDR3 consists of 15 residues. Germline V lookup: CDR1 SGHNT, CDR2 YENEEA.

This chain joins TRBV19 and TRBJ1-2, with D maybe TRBD1 (6 bases). CDR1 and CDR2 from the germline V gene are LNHDA and SQIVND (reference sequence). V was shortened by 4 bases and J by 6 bases, with 9 bases between the two germline ends. The CDR3 extends over 12 amino acids. CDR3 coding DNA: TGTGCCAGTAGTAGGGGGCGTAATGGCTACACCTTC. It specifies CASSRGRNGYTF.

This clone was observed a handful of times. The chain recombines TRBV6-8 with TRBJ2-7; D may correspond to TRBD1 or TRBD2 (5 bases each). The CDR3 is 13 amino acids. Germline CDR1 reads MNHGY; CDR2 reads SAAAGT. V lost 6 bases and J 5 bases, leaving 14 bases between the germline ends. CDR3 coding DNA: TGTGCCAGCAGGGTAGGGACGGTTAACGAGCAGTACTTC. It translates to CASRVGTVNEQYF.

The CDR3 is CASSRQARGEQYF. In DNA form, the CDR3 reads TGTGCCAGCAGTCGACAAGCCCGTGGGGAGCAGTACTTC. The chain is built from TRBV6-8 and TRBJ2-7; D is uncertain. Germline loops: CDR1 MNHGY, CDR2 SAAAGT. This CDR3 region has 13 residues. With 5 bases removed from V and 7 bases from J, the gap between germline ends came to 15 bases.

This chain links TRBV19 with TRBJ2-7; D gene uncertain. CDR1 and CDR2 from the germline V gene are LNHDA and SQIVND (reference sequence). With 5 bases removed from V and 3 bases from J, the gap between germline ends came to 11 bases. The CDR3 consists of 13 residues. Written as DNA, the CDR3 is TGTGCCAGTAGTGATCAAATCTACTACGAGCAGTACTTC. This gives the protein CASSDQIYYEQYF.

The V call is TRBV28, the J call TRBJ1-3, with TRBD1 matching 9 bases. V gave up 3 bases and J gave up 4 bases; unmatched junction bases: 7. CDR1 is MDHEN and CDR2 is SYDVKM in the germline V gene. The CDR3 spans 16 residues. CDR3 sequence reads: CASSLAGTGNGNTIYF. DNA for the CDR3: TGTGCCAGCAGTTTGGCCGGGACAGGGAACGGAAACACCATATATTTT.

The chain links TRBV11-3 to TRBJ2-2, with D hard to call. CDR1 is SGHNT, CDR2 YENEEA, per germline. V lost 5 bases to trimming and J lost 1 base, with 17 bases between them. The CDR3 extends over 17 amino acids. The CDR3 loop reads CASSPILDPRNTGELFF. The CDR3 DNA reads as TGTGCCAGCAGCCCAATACTGGACCCTCGGAACACCGGGGAGCTGTTTTTT.

The chain carries TRBV28 and TRBJ1-2; a weak D match, TRBD1 (5 bases). CDR3 length equals 15 residues. The V end was cut by 6 bases, the J end by 8 bases, with 22 bases between. Germline assignment: CDR1 MDHEN and CDR2 SYDVKM. This chain's CDR3 is CASSGSGAGIEGYTF. CDR3 nucleotide sequence: TGTGCCAGCAGCGGCAGTGGGGCAGGGATTGAGGGCTACACCTTC.

This sequence joins TRBV11-3 and TRBJ1-4, with 9 positions matching TRBD1. There are 14 residues in the CDR3. Germline-derived CDR1 and CDR2 are SGHNT and YENEEA. V lost 5 bases, J lost 4 bases, and 2 bases stayed unmatched. In nucleotides, the CDR3 is TGTGCCAGCAGCGTGGGACAGGGTAATGAAAAACTGTTTTTT. It translates to CASSVGQGNEKLFF.

The genes are TRBV6-8 and TRBJ1-2; D not certain. Germline CDR1 reads MNHGY; CDR2 reads SAAAGT. V was trimmed by 0 bases and J by 2 bases, leaving 10 bases between them. The CDR3 is 15 amino acids. The CDR3 region is CASSYSRRGNYGYTF. CDR3 in DNA: TGTGCCAGCAGTTACTCGAGACGTGGGAACTATGGCTACACCTTC.

The V call is TRBV5-1, the J call TRBJ2-7, with 10 bases fitting TRBD1. Per the germline V gene, CDR1 is SGHRS and CDR2 is YFSETQ. The V gene end was trimmed by 1 base and the J gene end by 2 bases; junction bases not matched to a gene: 6. This CDR3 spans 16 amino acids. The CDR3 loop is CASSLRRDRGPYEQYF. The DNA for the CDR3 is TGCGCCAGCAGCTTGAGGAGGGACAGGGGTCCCTACGAGCAGTACTTC.